This TCR beta chain was captured in a study of cytomegalovirus exposure and HLA in healthy donors. Study-wide results and caveats: According to the study, roughly 180 TCR beta chains were cytomegalovirus-associated. In vitro checks showed that a few CMV-associated chains really do target CMV antigens.

Notes on this clone: Its cognate antigen is unknown.

The donors were members of the validation cohort comprising over a hundred subjects, separate from the roughly 670-subject first cohort. TCRdb's table, derived via immunoSEQ multiplex PCR, lists solely in-frame clones and lacks some. Of some 120,000 clones listed, more than 70% are singletons. The CDR3 extends over 18 amino acids. Germline lookup yields CDR1 SGHRS and CDR2 YFSETQ. V shed 5 bases and J 0 bases; nucleotides not matched to a gene: 10. The chain has TRBV5-1 and TRBJ2-2, with TRBD1 identical over 10 bases. Material: PBMCs. The receptor's source is a woman in her twenties or thirties in good health and CMV-seronegative. CDR3 coding DNA: TGCGCCAGCAGAAGGACAGGGGGAACCGGAACGAACACCGGGGAGCTGTTTTTT. It specifies CASRRTGGTGTNTGELFF.